The text below deals with one TCR beta chain. The antigen remains undetermined. The data stem from a study of T cells after yellow fever vaccination. Study results and limitations: Of the clonotypes, a small share occurred in both CD4 and CD8 compartments. In post-booster samples, most primary-vaccination clones reappeared (just under 98% CD4, about 90% CD8).

Production of TCR cDNA was by 5'RACE template switching, which also added a universal primer site and UMIs. One entry per CDR3 protein, called by TCRdb with MiXCR from the 5' RACE reads. The sample holds around 530,000 distinct CDR3 sequences, around 16% seen once. This CDR3 comprises 13 residues. Germline V gives CDR1 ENHRY, CDR2 SYGVKD. V was shortened by 6 bases and J by 8 bases, with 14 bases between the two germline ends. The source was PBMCs, collected 5 to 6 days after the first yellow fever vaccination. The TCR originated in a man between 18 and 29 years old who received the YFV17D yellow fever vaccine. The chain employs TRBV10-3 and TRBJ2-1; either TRBD1 or TRBD2 may supply D (5 bases each). Here the CDR3 DNA reads TGTGCCATCAGCGAGGGGCTAGTCTATGAGCAGTTCTTC. It yields the protein CAISEGLVYEQFF.